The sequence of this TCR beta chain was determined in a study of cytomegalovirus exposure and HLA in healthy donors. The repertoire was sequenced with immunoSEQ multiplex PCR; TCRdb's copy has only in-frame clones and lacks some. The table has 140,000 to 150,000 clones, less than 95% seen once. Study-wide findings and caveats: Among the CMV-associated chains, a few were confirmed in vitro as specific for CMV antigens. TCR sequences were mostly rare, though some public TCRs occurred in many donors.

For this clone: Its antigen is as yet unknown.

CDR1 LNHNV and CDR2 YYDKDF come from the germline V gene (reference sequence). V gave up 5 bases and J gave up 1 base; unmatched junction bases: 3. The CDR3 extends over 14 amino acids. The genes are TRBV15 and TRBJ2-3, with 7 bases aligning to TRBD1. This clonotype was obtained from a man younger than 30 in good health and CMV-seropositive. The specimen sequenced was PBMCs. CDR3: CATSHGQGTDTQYF. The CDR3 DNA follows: TGTGCCACCAGCCATGGACAGGGCACAGATACGCAGTATTTT.